The 6 T cell receptor beta chains below come from one sample, sequenced in a study of T-cell reconstitution after alpha-beta-depleted transplantation in children. A library of TCRbeta sequences, prepared with unique molecular identifiers, was generated. TCRdb analysed the PCR reads with MiXCR anew, one entry per CDR3 protein. The repertoire holds fewer than 550,000 distinct CDR3 sequences, with approximately 10% as singletons. Sequenced here: PBMCs, mostly from graft donor cells, sampled 180 days after TCRalphabeta/CD19-depleted stem cell transplant. These receptors originate from a female patient aged 2-10 years who had a stem cell transplant for aplastic anemia, so the T cells may come from the graft donor.

The chain joins TRBV7-9 to TRBJ1-4; possible D gene TRBD1, 6 bases. V shed 5 bases and J shed 7 bases, with 17 bases lying between them. Germline loops: CDR1 SEHNR, CDR2 FQNEAQ (reference sequence). This CDR3 is built from 15 residues. The CDR3, as DNA: TGTGCCAGCAGCCGCCGGACAGTCGGGGGTGAAAAACTGTTTTTT. This gives the protein CASSRRTVGGEKLFF.

This clonotype showed up just a few times. V usage is TRBV6-2 or TRBV6-3 and J usage is TRBJ2-7; D not certain. CDR3 length equals 14 residues. Germline-derived CDR1 and CDR2 are MNHEY and SVGEGT. Trimming stripped 5 bases from V and 3 bases from J, with 14 bases between. The CDR3 spells CASSLFPGYYEQYV. The CDR3, as DNA: TGTGCCAGCAGTCTTTTCCCAGGTTACTACGAGCAGTACGTC.

The chain joins TRBV15 to TRBJ2-5, with a weak D call TRBD1 (5 bases). CDR1 and CDR2 (germline): LNHNV, YYDKDF (reference sequence). The CDR3 contains 17 residues. V lost 0 bases to trimming and J lost 1 base, with 15 bases between them. The DNA of the CDR3 is TGTGCCACCAGCAGAGATAGGAAGACAGTAGCCCAAGAGACCCAGTACTTC. Translating gives CATSRDRKTVAQETQYF.

V gene TRBV6-2 or TRBV6-3 combines with J gene TRBJ2-5; 12 positions match TRBD2. The CDR3 runs 17 residues. V lost 4 bases to trimming and J lost 2 bases; unmatched junction nucleotides: 8. In germline, CDR1 is MNHEY, CDR2 SVGEGT. The CDR3 sequence is CASSSWTSGIIQETQYF. CDR3 nucleotide sequence: TGTGCCAGCAGTTCTTGGACTAGCGGGATCATTCAAGAGACCCAGTACTTC.

The rearrangement joins TRBV7-3 to TRBJ2-7; 10 bases match TRBD2. Germline V gene data show CDR1 as SGHTA and CDR2 as FQGTGA. The CDR3 spans 15 residues. Trimming removed 1 base from V and 3 bases from J; junction bases left unmatched: 3. CDR3 amino acids: CASSLSSSGSYEQYF. CDR3 DNA sequence: TGTGCCAGCAGCTTAAGCTCTAGCGGGAGCTACGAGCAGTACTTC.

The CDR3 nucleotides are TGTGCCACCAGTGATTATACAGGGGGTGGGGGCTCCTACGAGCAGTACGTC. Translation gives CATSDYTGGGGSYEQYV. This chain joins TRBV24-1 and TRBJ2-7; 8 bases match TRBD1. The CDR3 is made up of 17 amino acids. Trimming at V came to 2 bases and at J to 0 bases, leaving 8 bases not matched to a gene. Looked up from germline, CDR1 is KGHDR and CDR2 is SFDVKD.